The 16 T cell receptor beta chains below were found in one sample sequenced in a study of cytomegalovirus exposure and HLA in healthy donors. The PCR had 60 Vbeta and 13 Jbeta primers. TCRdb keeps only in-frame clones here, not all; method: immunoSEQ multiplex PCR. The sample shows 150,000 to 190,000 clones, around 83% of them seen only once. The sample was PBMCs. Receptor source: a woman aged 18-30 years in good health and CMV-seronegative.

The chain employs TRBV4-1 and TRBJ1-5; perhaps TRBD1 as D (5 bases). Trimming took off 3 bases at V and 5 bases at J, with 17 bases between the two ends. The CDR3 has 16 amino acids. Germline V gives CDR1 MGHRA, CDR2 YSYEKL. Here the CDR3 DNA reads TGCGCCAGCAGCCATTGCCCAGGGCTGGGGCATCAGCCCCAGCATTTT. Translation gives CASSHCPGLGHQPQHF.

The chain links TRBV2 to TRBJ2-7; 8 bases align to TRBD1. CDR1 is SNHLY, CDR2 FYNNEI, per germline. CDR3 length: 14 amino acids. The J segment lost 0 bases and the V segment lost 6 bases, leaving 4 bases of the junction unmatched. This CDR3 reads CASSDRGSSYEQYF. DNA for the CDR3: TGTGCCAGCAGCGACAGGGGAAGCTCCTACGAGCAGTACTTC.

The gene calls are TRBV9 and TRBJ2-7; D unclear. The germline V and J ends were trimmed by 0 bases and 0 bases, with 10 bases remaining between them. There are 15 residues in the CDR3. CDR1 and CDR2 (germline): SGDLS, YYNGEE. This CDR3 is CASSVASADSYEQYF. The CDR3 DNA sequence: TGTGCCAGCAGCGTAGCCTCTGCGGACTCCTACGAGCAGTACTTC.

This chain joins TRBV6-6 and TRBJ1-3; tentatively, D is TRBD1 (6 bases). Germline CDR1 reads MNHNY; CDR2 reads SVGAGI (reference sequence). This CDR3 is 15 amino acids long. V lost 5 bases to trimming and J lost 6 bases, with 17 bases between them. The CDR3 DNA is TGTGCCAGCAGTGGGTACGGGGGGCGAGAAAACACCATATATTTT. It is translated as CASSGYGGRENTIYF.

The V and J genes are TRBV18 and TRBJ1-3; possible D gene TRBD1, 5 bases. Germline V gene sequence: CDR1 KGHSH, CDR2 LQKENI. This CDR3 is 13 amino acids long. Trimming shortened V by 4 bases and J by 8 bases, and 12 bases separated the two germline ends. The CDR3: CASSLNQGYTIYF. In DNA form, the CDR3 reads TGTGCCAGCTCACTAAACCAGGGATACACCATATATTTT.

The chain couples TRBV4-2 to TRBJ2-2; possibly TRBD1 for D (6 bases). V was trimmed by 3 bases and J by 4 bases, leaving 18 bases between them. The CDR3 runs 17 residues. CDR1 is LGHNA, CDR2 YNFKEQ, per germline. The CDR3 loop is CASSHSFRGASTGELFF. Written as DNA, the CDR3 is TGTGCCAGCAGCCATTCCTTCAGGGGAGCGAGCACCGGGGAGCTGTTTTTT.

V usage is TRBV6-5 and J usage is TRBJ2-1; the D is unclear. The V and J ends lost 0 bases and 6 bases respectively, with 12 bases between them. Germline V CDR1 and CDR2: MNHEY, SVGAGI. The CDR3 runs to 15 residues. Here the CDR3 reads CASSYSSPSVNEQFF. The CDR3 region has the DNA TGTGCCAGCAGTTACTCATCCCCCTCGGTCAATGAGCAGTTCTTC.

The chain recombines TRBV28 with TRBJ2-7; D might be TRBD2 (6 bases). CDR1 is MDHEN and CDR2 is SYDVKM in the germline V gene. The V end was cut by 8 bases, the J end by 2 bases, with 13 bases between. The CDR3 is 13 amino acids. The CDR3: CASLSGGTYEQYF. CDR3 bases: TGTGCCAGCCTGAGCGGAGGGACCTACGAGCAGTACTTC.

V gene TRBV2 combines with J gene TRBJ1-5; 11 bases fit TRBD1. Germline V gives CDR1 SNHLY, CDR2 FYNNEI. With V trimmed by 8 bases and J by 2 bases, 5 bases remained unmatched. CDR3 length equals 15 residues. CDR3 sequence reads: CASGGQGGGNQPQHF. The CDR3 DNA is TGTGCCAGCGGGGGACAGGGGGGGGGCAATCAGCCCCAGCATTTT.

The chain combines TRBV15 with TRBJ2-5; 10 bases are shared with TRBD2. The CDR3 is 17 amino acids. Trimming took 3 bases from V and 3 from J; bases not matched to a gene: 10. From germline, CDR1 is LNHNV and CDR2 YYDKDF (reference sequence). The CDR3 loop reads CATSRPGGTSGEETQYF. Here the CDR3 DNA reads TGTGCCACCAGCAGGCCAGGGGGAACTAGCGGGGAAGAGACCCAGTACTTC.

The chain links TRBV20-1 to TRBJ2-7, with a possible D match to TRBD1 (6 bases). This CDR3 contains 11 residues. CDR1 is DFQATT, CDR2 SNEGSKA, per germline (reference sequence). The V end was cut by 6 bases, the J end by 6 bases, with 12 bases between. The DNA for the CDR3 is TGCAGTGCGGCAGCCAGGGGCGAGCAGTACTTC. Translating gives CSAAARGEQYF.

The CDR3 here is CARTTDFYEQYF. The CDR3 DNA reads TGCGCCAGGACGACAGATTTCTACGAGCAGTACTTC. This rearrangement joins TRBV10-1 to TRBJ2-7; D is perhaps TRBD1 (5 bases). The germline gives CDR1 WNHNN, CDR2 SYGVQD (reference sequence). Trimming pared 9 bases from V and 3 bases from J, leaving 12 bases between. This CDR3 comprises 12 residues.

The genes are TRBV27 and TRBJ1-2, with 9 bases identical to TRBD1. The CDR3 covers 16 residues. The germline CDR1 and CDR2 sequences are MNHEY and SMNVEV (reference sequence). After removal of 8 bases from V and 5 bases from J, the junction contained 15 bases not matched to a gene. The CDR3 region is CASGSDIVGTGYGYTF. CDR3 bases: TGTGCCAGCGGATCGGACATTGTGGGGACAGGGTATGGCTACACCTTC.

The J gene is TRBJ1-2, the V gene TRBV7-8, with TRBD1 matching 8 bases. Germline CDR1 SGHVS, CDR2 FQNEAQ. V gave up 5 bases and J gave up 4 bases; unmatched junction bases: 6. The CDR3 is 14 residues long. This CDR3 reads CASSGQGMGYGYTF. For the CDR3, the DNA is TGTGCCAGCAGCGGACAGGGCATGGGCTATGGCTACACCTTC.

V and J are TRBV10-3 and TRBJ2-1, with D perhaps TRBD1 (5 bases). This CDR3 has 16 amino acids. Germline V CDR1 and CDR2: ENHRY, SYGVKD. V gave up 4 bases and J gave up 2 bases, with 15 bases separating them. The chain's CDR3 is CAISGGLLGPYNEQFF. The CDR3 nucleotides are TGTGCCATCAGTGGGGGCCTCCTAGGGCCCTACAATGAGCAGTTCTTC.

The chain uses TRBV10-3 and TRBJ1-5; D gene ambiguous. The V end was cut by 3 bases, the J end by 4 bases, with 10 bases between. The V gene's germline CDR1 is ENHRY and CDR2 SYGVKD. There are 14 residues in the CDR3. The CDR3 region is CAISDGEPNQPQHF. The CDR3 DNA reads TGTGCCATCAGTGATGGAGAACCTAATCAGCCCCAGCATTTT.